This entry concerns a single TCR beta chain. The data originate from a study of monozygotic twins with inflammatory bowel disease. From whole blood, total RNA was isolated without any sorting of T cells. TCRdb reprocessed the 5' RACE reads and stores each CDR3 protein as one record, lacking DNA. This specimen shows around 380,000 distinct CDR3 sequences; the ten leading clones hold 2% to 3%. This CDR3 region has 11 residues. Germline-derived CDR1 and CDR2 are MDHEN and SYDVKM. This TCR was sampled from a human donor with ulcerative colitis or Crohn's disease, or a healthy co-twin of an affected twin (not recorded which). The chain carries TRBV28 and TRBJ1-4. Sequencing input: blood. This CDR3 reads CASSIDEKLFF.